Listed here are 3 T cell receptor beta chains from one sample, sequenced in a study of blood T cells in healthy people across ages. Sample-barcoded 5' priming and a J-beta primer mix drove a second PCR of about 7 to 11 cycles. TCRdb reprocessed the 5' RACE reads via MiXCR and lists one record per CDR3 protein. The data contain nearly 800,000 distinct CDR3 sequences, roughly three fifths of them seen just once; the ten biggest clones take up 25% to 30%. The sample consisted of blood. The receptors were gathered from a man aged 35 to 55 in good health.

J is TRBJ2-5 and V is TRBV20-1, with TRBD2 matching 9 bases. CDR1 DFQATT and CDR2 SNEGSKA come from the germline V gene (reference sequence). Unmatched junction bases numbered 15, after V lost 7 bases and J lost 0 bases. This CDR3 has 17 amino acids. The CDR3 is CSVTPLGGRVYQETQYF. CDR3 DNA sequence: TGCAGTGTTACCCCTCTAGGCGGGAGGGTGTACCAAGAGACCCAGTACTTC.

This clonotype was observed a few times. The rearrangement links TRBV7-2 to TRBJ2-5; 7 nucleotides align to TRBD2. V shed 4 bases and J 5 bases; nucleotides not matched to a gene: 7. This CDR3 is built from 14 residues. From germline, CDR1 is SGHTA and CDR2 FQGNSA. The CDR3, as DNA: TGTGCCAGCAGCTCACTGGGGGGGGTGGAGACCCAGTACTTC. This gives the protein CASSSLGGVETQYF.

V gene TRBV27 combines with J gene TRBJ2-3; TRBD2 aligns across 8 bases. This CDR3 region has 14 residues. Germline trimming cut 3 bases from V and 6 bases from J; bases unmatched to any gene: 5. Germline values: CDR1 MNHEY, CDR2 SMNVEV (reference sequence). This CDR3 reads CASSFGGESDTQYF. CDR3 DNA sequence: TGTGCCAGCAGTTTCGGGGGGGAGAGCGATACGCAGTATTTT.